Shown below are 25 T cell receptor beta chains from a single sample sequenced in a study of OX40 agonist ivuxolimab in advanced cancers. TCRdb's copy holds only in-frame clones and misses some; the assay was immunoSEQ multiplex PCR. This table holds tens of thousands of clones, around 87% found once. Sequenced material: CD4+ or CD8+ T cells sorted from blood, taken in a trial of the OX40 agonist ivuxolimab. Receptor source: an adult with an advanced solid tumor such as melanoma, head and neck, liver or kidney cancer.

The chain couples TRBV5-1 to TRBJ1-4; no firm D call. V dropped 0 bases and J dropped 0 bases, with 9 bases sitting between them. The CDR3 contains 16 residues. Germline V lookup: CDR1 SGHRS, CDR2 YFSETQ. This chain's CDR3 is CASSLGIGATNEKLFF. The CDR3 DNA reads TGCGCCAGCAGCTTGGGTATAGGAGCAACTAATGAAAAACTGTTTTTT.

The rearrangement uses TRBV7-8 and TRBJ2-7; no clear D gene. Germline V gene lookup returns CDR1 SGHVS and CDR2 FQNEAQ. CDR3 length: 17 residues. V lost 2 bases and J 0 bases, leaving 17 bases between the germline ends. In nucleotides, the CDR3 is TGTGCCAGCAGCTTAAATCCCTCCGGATCTGGCTCCTACGAGCAGTACTTC. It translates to CASSLNPSGSGSYEQYF.

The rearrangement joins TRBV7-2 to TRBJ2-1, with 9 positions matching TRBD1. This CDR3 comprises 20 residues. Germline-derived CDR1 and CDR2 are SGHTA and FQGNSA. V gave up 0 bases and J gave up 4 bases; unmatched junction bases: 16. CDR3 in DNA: TGTGCCAGCAGCTTAGCCGGGACAGGGTTTTGGCGGGAGAGATACAATGAGCAGTTCTTC. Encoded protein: CASSLAGTGFWRERYNEQFF.

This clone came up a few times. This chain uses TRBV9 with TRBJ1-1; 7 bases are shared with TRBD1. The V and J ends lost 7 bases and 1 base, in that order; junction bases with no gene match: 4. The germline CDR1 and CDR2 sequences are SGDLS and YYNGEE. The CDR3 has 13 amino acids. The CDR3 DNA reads TGTGCCAGCGCGGGACAGTCGAACACTGAAGCTTTCTTT. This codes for CASAGQSNTEAFF.

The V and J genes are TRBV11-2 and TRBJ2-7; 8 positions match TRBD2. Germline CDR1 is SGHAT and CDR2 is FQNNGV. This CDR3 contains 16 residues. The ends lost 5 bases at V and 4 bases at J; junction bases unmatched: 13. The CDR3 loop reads CASSPRTSQAGYEQYF. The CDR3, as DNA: TGTGCCAGCAGCCCCCGGACTAGCCAGGCCGGTTACGAGCAGTACTTC. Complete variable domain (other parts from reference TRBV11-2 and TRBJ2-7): EAGVAQSPRYKIIEKRQSVAFWCNPISGHATLYWYQQILGQGPKLLIQFQNNGVVDDSQLPKDRFSAERLKGVDSTLKIQPAKLEDSAVYLCASSPRTSQAGYEQYFGPGTRLTVT.

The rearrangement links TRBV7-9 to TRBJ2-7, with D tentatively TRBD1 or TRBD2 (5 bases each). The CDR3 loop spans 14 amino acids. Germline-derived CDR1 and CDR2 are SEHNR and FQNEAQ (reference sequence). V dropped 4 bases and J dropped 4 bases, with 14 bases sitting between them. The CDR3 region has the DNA TGTGCCAGCAGCTCCGGGACGGGAACGTACGAGCAGTACTTC. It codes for CASSSGTGTYEQYF.

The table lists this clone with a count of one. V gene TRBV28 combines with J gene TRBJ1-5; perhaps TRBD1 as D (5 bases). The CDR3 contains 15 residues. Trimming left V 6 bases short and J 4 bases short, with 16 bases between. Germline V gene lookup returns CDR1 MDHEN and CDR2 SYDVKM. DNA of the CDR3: TGTGCCAGCAGCACCCTCGACAGTTATAATCAGCCCCAGCATTTT. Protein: CASSTLDSYNQPQHF.

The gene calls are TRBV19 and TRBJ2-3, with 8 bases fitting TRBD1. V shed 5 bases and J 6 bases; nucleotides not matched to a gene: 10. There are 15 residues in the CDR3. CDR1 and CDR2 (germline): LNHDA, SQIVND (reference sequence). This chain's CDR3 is CASSQGARSVDTQYF. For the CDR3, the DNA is TGTGCCAGTAGTCAGGGGGCCCGCTCGGTGGATACGCAGTATTTT.

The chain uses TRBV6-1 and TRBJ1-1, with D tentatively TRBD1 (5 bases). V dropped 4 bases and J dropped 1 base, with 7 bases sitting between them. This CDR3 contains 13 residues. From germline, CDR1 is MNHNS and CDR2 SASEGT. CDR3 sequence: CASSGQQNTEAFF. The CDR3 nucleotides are TGTGCCAGCAGTGGACAGCAGAACACTGAAGCTTTCTTT.

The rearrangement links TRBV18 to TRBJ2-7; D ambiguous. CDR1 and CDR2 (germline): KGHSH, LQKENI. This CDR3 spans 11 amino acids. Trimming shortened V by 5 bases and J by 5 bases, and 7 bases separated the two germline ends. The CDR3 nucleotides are TGTGCCAGCTCAGCCTCTAACGAGCAGTACTTC. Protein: CASSASNEQYF.

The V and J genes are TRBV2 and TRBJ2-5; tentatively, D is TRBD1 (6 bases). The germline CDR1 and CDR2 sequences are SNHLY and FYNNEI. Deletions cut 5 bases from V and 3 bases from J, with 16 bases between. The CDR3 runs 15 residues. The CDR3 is CASSRTAYSEETQYF. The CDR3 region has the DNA TGTGCCAGCAGTAGGACAGCCTATTCGGAAGAGACCCAGTACTTC.

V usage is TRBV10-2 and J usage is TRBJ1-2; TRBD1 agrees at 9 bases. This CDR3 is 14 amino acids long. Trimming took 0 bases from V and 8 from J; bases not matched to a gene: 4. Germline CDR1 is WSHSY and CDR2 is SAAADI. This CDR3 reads CASSESGQGKGYTF. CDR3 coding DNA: TGCGCCAGCAGTGAGTCCGGACAGGGGAAAGGCTACACCTTC.

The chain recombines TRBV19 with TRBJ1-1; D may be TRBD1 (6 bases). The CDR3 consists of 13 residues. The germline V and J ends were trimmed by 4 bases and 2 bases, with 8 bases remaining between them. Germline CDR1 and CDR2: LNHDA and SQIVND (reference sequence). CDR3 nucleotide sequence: TGTGCCAGTAGTACAGGGGAAAACACTGAAGCTTTCTTT. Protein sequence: CASSTGENTEAFF.

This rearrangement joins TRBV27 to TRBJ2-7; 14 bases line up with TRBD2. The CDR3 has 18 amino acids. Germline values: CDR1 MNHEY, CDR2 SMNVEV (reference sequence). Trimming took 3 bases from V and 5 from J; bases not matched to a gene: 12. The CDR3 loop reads CASSFFYPGTSGSHEQYF. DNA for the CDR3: TGTGCCAGCAGTTTTTTTTACCCCGGGACTAGCGGGAGTCACGAGCAGTACTTC.

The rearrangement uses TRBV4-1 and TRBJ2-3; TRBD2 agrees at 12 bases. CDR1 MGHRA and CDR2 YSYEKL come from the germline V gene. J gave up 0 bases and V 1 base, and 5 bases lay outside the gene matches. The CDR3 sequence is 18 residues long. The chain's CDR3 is CASSQVTSGRLSTDTQYF. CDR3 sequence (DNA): TGCGCCAGCAGCCAAGTCACTAGCGGGAGGCTCAGCACAGATACGCAGTATTTT.

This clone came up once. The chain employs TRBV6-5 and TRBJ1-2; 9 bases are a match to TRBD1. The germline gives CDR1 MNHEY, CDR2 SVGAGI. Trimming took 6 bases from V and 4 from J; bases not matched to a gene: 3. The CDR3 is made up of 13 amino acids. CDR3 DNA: TGTGCCAGCAGGGGACAGGGTAGCTATGGCTACACCTTC. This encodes CASRGQGSYGYTF.

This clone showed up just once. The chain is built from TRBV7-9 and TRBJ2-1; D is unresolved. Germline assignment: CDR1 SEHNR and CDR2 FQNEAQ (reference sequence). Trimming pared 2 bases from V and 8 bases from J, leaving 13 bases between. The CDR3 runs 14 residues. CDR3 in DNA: TGTGCCAGCAGCTTATTTGAAATAACGTATGAGCAGTTCTTC. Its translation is CASSLFEITYEQFF.

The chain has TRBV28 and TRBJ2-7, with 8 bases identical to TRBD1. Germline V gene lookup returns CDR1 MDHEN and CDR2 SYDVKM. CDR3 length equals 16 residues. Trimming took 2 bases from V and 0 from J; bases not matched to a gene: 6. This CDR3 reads CASSLGGQVGSYEQYF. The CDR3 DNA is TGTGCCAGCAGTTTAGGGGGACAGGTTGGCTCCTACGAGCAGTACTTC.

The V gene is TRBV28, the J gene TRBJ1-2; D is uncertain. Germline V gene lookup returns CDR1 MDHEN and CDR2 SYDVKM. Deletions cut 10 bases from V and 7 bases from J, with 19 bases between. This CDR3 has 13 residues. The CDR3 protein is CATLDTLKGGYTF. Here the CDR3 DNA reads TGTGCCACCCTAGACACGTTGAAGGGTGGCTACACCTTC.

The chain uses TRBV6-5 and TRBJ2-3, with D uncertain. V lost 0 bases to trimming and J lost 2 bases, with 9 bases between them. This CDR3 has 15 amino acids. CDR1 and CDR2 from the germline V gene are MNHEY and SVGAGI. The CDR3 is CASSYSPVTTDTQYF. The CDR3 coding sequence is TGTGCCAGCAGTTACTCCCCGGTGACCACAGATACGCAGTATTTT.

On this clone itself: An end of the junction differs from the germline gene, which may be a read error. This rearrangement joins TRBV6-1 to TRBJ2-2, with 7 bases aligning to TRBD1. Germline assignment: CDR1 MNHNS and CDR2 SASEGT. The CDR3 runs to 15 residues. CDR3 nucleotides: TGTGCCAGCAGTGGTCGACAGGGTGACACCGAGGAGCTGTTTTTT. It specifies CASSGRQGDTEELFF.

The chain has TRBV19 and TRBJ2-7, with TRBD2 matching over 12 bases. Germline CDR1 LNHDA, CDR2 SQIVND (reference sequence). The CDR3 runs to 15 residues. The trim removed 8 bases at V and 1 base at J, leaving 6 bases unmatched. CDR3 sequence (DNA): TGTGCCAGTGGGCTAGCGGGAGGGCCATCCTACGAGCAGTACTTC. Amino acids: CASGLAGGPSYEQYF.

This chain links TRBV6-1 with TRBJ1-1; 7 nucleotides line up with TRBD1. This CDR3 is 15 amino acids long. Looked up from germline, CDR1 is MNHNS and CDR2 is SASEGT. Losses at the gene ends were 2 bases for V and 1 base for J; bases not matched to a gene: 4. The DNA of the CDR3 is TGTGCCAGCAGTGAACAGGCAGGGGGGAACACTGAAGCTTTCTTT. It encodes CASSEQAGGNTEAFF.

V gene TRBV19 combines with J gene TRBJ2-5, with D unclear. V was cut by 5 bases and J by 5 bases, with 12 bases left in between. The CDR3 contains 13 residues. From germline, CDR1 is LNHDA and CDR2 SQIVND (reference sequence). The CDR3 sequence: CASSRRLGETQYF. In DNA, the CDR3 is TGTGCCAGTAGTCGCCGCCTGGGGGAGACCCAGTACTTC.

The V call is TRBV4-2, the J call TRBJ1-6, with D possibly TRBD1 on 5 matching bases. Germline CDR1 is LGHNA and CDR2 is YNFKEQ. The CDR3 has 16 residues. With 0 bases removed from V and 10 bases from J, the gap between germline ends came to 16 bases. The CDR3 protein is CASSQDGAGSGSPLHF. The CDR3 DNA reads TGTGCCAGCAGCCAAGATGGAGCAGGGAGTGGCTCACCCCTCCACTTT.